This T cell receptor (beta chain) was recovered during a study of shared clonotypes between healthy human individuals (dated by TCRdb to about 2020). Some background on the complete study: A few men and a couple of women, aged 18 to 49 years, made up the cohort. To increase sequencing depth and limit assay-specific biases, TCR repertoire library preparation and sequencing were carried out by different laboratories using diverse techniques. Blood TCR repertoires of a handful of healthy adults were deeply sequenced to estimate repertoire size and the extent of clonotype sharing between individuals. Per donor, leukapheresis produced somewhere between about 0.9 and 10 billion PBMCs. Per donor, three plates each were used for CD4 naive and CD4 memory, two for CD8 naive, and one for CD8 memory. Paper-wide results and their limitations: Sharing across a few donors was observed for approximately 4.6% of naive CD4, less than 4% of naive CD8, over 2% of memory CD4, and roughly 0.4% of memory CD8 clonotypes. The genetic and exposure-history diversity represented was limited by the small number of donors. Even with the large sequencing depth, rarefaction of the sorted-subset datasets indicated that sequencing was incomplete. Sampling was restricted to blood, and TCR repertoires in tissue are likely to differ from TCR repertoires in blood. Compared with non-shared clonotypes, clonotypes shared by all four sorted-subset donors had higher generation probabilities. Naive subsets generally had larger estimated clonotype richness than memory subsets did. Pairwise subsampling indicated that sequencing depth was expected to affect the degree of clonotype sharing among donors.

CD8 naive samples were obtained by positive selection for CCR7 among CD45RO-negative cells, yielding a CD45RA+CCR7+ population from which TemRA cells were excluded. Donors were healthy HIV-negative adults with no recently reported acute infections or vaccinations. Only Caucasian adults living in Nashville, Tennessee, USA were represented among the donors. Blood was obtained by leukapheresis, after which PBMCs were separated by Ficoll-Histopaque density gradient centrifugation and cryopreserved in liquid nitrogen vapor phase. Purity and quantity of every magnetically sorted T cell population were checked by analytical flow cytometry. Genomic DNA was isolated from each sorted fraction and quantified by UV absorbance on a Nanodrop 2000c. As for this clone: Its specific antigen is unknown. No clone much larger than this one lies a single base away; base qualities are absent.

Using the deep immunoSEQ assay, TCR CDR3 regions were amplified from genomic DNA by multiplex PCR. Extracted genomic DNA from each cell subset was spread evenly across all wells of several immunoSEQ 96-well plates, with each plate serving as a replicate. Each replicate PCR for sorted subsets received 150 to 250 ng genomic DNA, equal to about 30,000 T cell genomes. Purified libraries were quantified with a Qubit 3.0 fluorometer, sized on a Bioanalyzer 2100, and re-quantified with the KAPA Library Quantification kit. Every immunoSEQ 96-well plate was sequenced on a dedicated single-read 150-cycle Illumina NextSeq 550 flow cell. Per the source publication's procedure: The immunoSEQ output contained only junctional sequences without quality scores, so filtering could not match that applied to full-length reads. Sequences were annotated with PyIR, a Python wrapper for IgBLAST v1.9, and V/J genes and CDR3 were assigned using IMGT germline references. Reads were removed for weak V/J assignments (E-value above 1e-6), missing CDR3, stop codons, out-of-frame junctions, or ambiguous translated residues. V3J clonotypes were defined by identical inferred V gene, J gene, and CDR3 amino acid sequence. The percentage overlap between two repertoires was calculated by dividing the number of shared unique clonotypes by the size of the smaller repertoire. Richness of each repertoire was evaluated using RTK rarefaction, the Chao1 estimator, and Recon v2.1 estimates of unobserved clonotypes. Generation probabilities for all TCRbeta clonotypes obtained by the gDNA method from a handful of donors were computed using OLGA. The clones in this table, taken by TCRdb from immuneACCESS, are in-frame only. Not every clone is retained; where verified, under half of the shortfall comes from an unresolved V gene, and the cause of the rest is unknown. The V and J calls and clone size are taken from that table; D and trimming were inferred from the DNA. For this sample the table gives around 2,000,000 clones, of which about 95% were detected only once. The ten largest clones capture more than 0.95% of the sample.

CDR1 and CDR2, per the germline V gene, are SGHAT and FQNNGV. A distance of 14 bases separates the germline ends of V and J, which lose 3 bases and 8 bases respectively. The CDR3, from cysteine to phenylalanine, totals 14 residues. Just CDR3 DNA is preserved here, 42 bases in frame from base 1. Recombination linked TRBV11-2 to TRBJ1-3, with a weak D call of TRBD1 (5 bases match). The sequenced sample consisted of naive CD8+ T cells sorted from blood. According to the study, the label for this sample's cell subset or site signals: CD45RA+CCR7+. The TCR comes from a man between 18 and 35 years old in good health. The CDR3 loop reads CASSFSQGWDTIYF. The bases are TGTGCCAGCAGCTTTAGCCAGGGATGGGACACCATATATTTT.